This T cell receptor (beta chain) is from a study of T cells in Graves' hyperthyroidism and ophthalmopathy. Study-level points and caveats: In validation, the model predicted ophthalmopathy. These predictions came a median approximately 6.5 months before onset. A 13 V-J signature model discriminated ophthalmopathy versus stable hyperthyroidism.

Per germline, CDR1 MDHEN and CDR2 SYDVKM. CDR3 size: 12 residues. V lost 11 bases to trimming and J lost 2 bases, with 13 bases between them. A note on this clonotype: Its specificity is not known.

It was RNA transcripts that yielded the amplified TCR beta CDR3 regions. Carried out on the TCR CDR3, a first-round RT-PCR used the HTBI primer set. TCRdb independently ran MiXCR on the multiplex PCR reads; one entry per CDR3 protein. This sample has hundreds of thousands of distinct CDR3 sequences, with 22% found just once. The receptor was isolated from a man aged 25 to 40 with Graves' ophthalmopathy. Sequencing was performed on blood. The chain links TRBV28 to TRBJ2-7; possibly TRBD1 for D (6 bases). The CDR3 DNA is TGTGCCGTCAGGGGTGCCGCCTACGAGCAGTACTTC. This translates into CAVRGAAYEQYF.